The next 32 T cell receptor beta chains were all read from a single sample in a study of CD8+ T cells in alopecia areata (dated by TCRdb to 2016 to 2018). Library construction relied on the immunoSEQ multiplex PCR assay. RNA was extracted from all samples and reverse transcribed into cDNA as template for TCR sequencing. The table comes from immuneACCESS by way of TCRdb, which keeps in-frame sequences with V and J called. Part of the clones is missing from these tables; in studies checked, under half for an unresolved V gene and the rest for unknown reasons. The sample table holds about 280,000 clones, of which roughly 60% were seen once. Under 2% of the sample lies in the top ten. Explained via the paper, the time point label denotes: 20 to 30 weeks on oral tofacitinib. Taken with the paper, the label for treatment or condition translates to: oral pan-JAK inhibitor, 5-10 mg twice daily. Sequenced material: CD4+ T cells sorted from blood, taken at week 24, from a patient treated with tofacitinib. The receptors come from a human donor with alopecia areata.

This clone has only one observation. This rearrangement joins TRBV6-5 to TRBJ1-2, with 9 bases fitting TRBD1. The CDR3 has 13 amino acids. CDR1 MNHEY and CDR2 SVGAGI come from the germline V gene. The ends lost 2 bases at V and 6 bases at J; junction bases unmatched: 1. CDR3 nucleotide sequence: TGTGCCAGCAGTTACCGGGACAGGGATGGCTACACCTTC. Translated: CASSYRDRDGYTF.

The rearrangement joins TRBV11-1 to TRBJ1-2; TRBD1 might be the D (6 bases). Germline V gene lookup returns CDR1 SGHAT and CDR2 FQDESV (reference sequence). V lost 5 bases and J 3 bases, leaving 22 bases between the germline ends. The CDR3 is 17 amino acids. The CDR3 region has the DNA TGTGCCAGCAGCCAAACCGGGACACAAATTGGGGACTATGGCTACACCTTC. Its translation is CASSQTGTQIGDYGYTF. Full variable domain (remainder filled in from reference TRBV11-1 and TRBJ1-2): EAEVAQSPRYKITEKSQAVAFWCDPISGHATLYWYRQILGQGPELLVQFQDESVVDDSQLPKDRFSAERLKGVDSTLKIQPAELGDSAMYLCASSQTGTQIGDYGYTFGSGTRLTVV.

The chain joins TRBV10-3 to TRBJ2-5; TRBD1 agrees at 8 bases. Germline values: CDR1 ENHRY, CDR2 SYGVKD. V lost 4 bases, J lost 2 bases, and 3 bases stayed unmatched. This CDR3 is built from 14 residues. CDR3 residues: CAISGGQGQETQYF. The CDR3 DNA sequence: TGTGCCATCAGTGGAGGACAGGGACAAGAGACCCAGTACTTC.

In this sample, this clone turned up a few times. The rearrangement joins TRBV7-2 to TRBJ1-1, with unresolved D. V was clipped by 2 bases and J by 3 bases, with 10 bases between them. The CDR3 runs 14 residues. CDR1 is SGHTA, CDR2 FQGNSA, per germline. The CDR3 is CASSLQRADTEAFF. The CDR3 bases are TGTGCCAGCAGCTTACAGCGGGCGGACACTGAAGCTTTCTTT.

Of note for this clone: A single base is all that separates this from a far larger clone, so a read error is likely. In the same sample, other DNA sequences code for this CDR3. The CDR3 DNA follows: TGCGCCAGCAGTGAACACCAGTCAAACTATGGCTACACCTTC. Residues: CASSEHQSNYGYTF. The chain links TRBV4-1 to TRBJ1-2, with D unclear. Germline CDR1 reads MGHRA; CDR2 reads YSYEKL. Trimming took 6 bases from V and 2 from J, leaving 13 bases between them. The CDR3 runs to 14 residues.

This rearrangement joins TRBV7-9 to TRBJ1-5; 10 nucleotides align to TRBD1. In germline, CDR1 is SEHNR, CDR2 FQNEAQ (reference sequence). V trimming: 4 bases; J trimming: 2 bases; junction bases outside the gene matches: 11. This CDR3 has 18 amino acids. CDR3 protein: CASSSGTGALQGNQPQHF. In nucleotides, the CDR3 is TGTGCCAGCAGCTCCGGGACAGGGGCCCTCCAAGGCAATCAGCCCCAGCATTTT.

DNA for the CDR3: TGTGCCAGCAGTGCTGGGGGGATCGTTCAGCCCCAGCATTTT. It yields the protein CASSAGGIVQPQHF. The chain recombines TRBV6-1 with TRBJ1-5, with D perhaps matching TRBD1 (5 bases). Trimming left V 4 bases short and J 6 bases short, with 13 bases between. Germline V lookup: CDR1 MNHNS, CDR2 SASEGT. The CDR3 totals 14 residues.

In this sample, this clone turned up a few times. One end of the junction fails to match germline, which may point to a read error. This chain uses TRBV4-1 with TRBJ2-1, with D tentatively TRBD1 (5 bases). Per germline, CDR1 MGHRA and CDR2 YSYEKL. There are 15 residues in the CDR3. The CDR3 DNA reads as TGTGCCAGCAGCCAATTAGCAGGGCCCTACAATGAGCAGTTCTTC. Translating gives CASSQLAGPYNEQFF.

This clone was detected only a few times. The V and J genes are TRBV7-8 and TRBJ2-1; D not resolved. This CDR3 is built from 12 residues. The V gene's germline CDR1 is SGHVS and CDR2 FQNEAQ. Trimming removed 5 bases from V and 7 bases from J, with 9 bases in between. CDR3 loop: CASSPKTNEQFF. The CDR3 nucleotides read TGTGCCAGCAGCCCGAAGACTAATGAGCAGTTCTTC. The full variable domain, completed using reference TRBV7-8 and TRBJ2-1, is GAGVSQSPRYKVAKRGQDVALRCDPISGHVSLFWYQQALGQGPEFLTYFQNEAQLDKSGLPSDRFFAERPEGSVSTLKIQRTQQEDSAVYLCASSPKTNEQFFGPGTRLTVL.

The chain links TRBV28 to TRBJ1-5, with no clear D. The V gene lost 2 bases and the J gene lost 4 bases, with 12 bases spanning the gap. This CDR3 is 15 amino acids long. The germline gives CDR1 MDHEN, CDR2 SYDVKM. The CDR3 is CASSLVTRRNQPQHF. The CDR3, as DNA: TGTGCCAGCAGTTTAGTAACCAGGAGGAATCAGCCCCAGCATTTT.

The chain recombines TRBV6-5 with TRBJ1-3; D not certain. Germline CDR1 MNHEY, CDR2 SVGAGI. CDR3 length: 11 residues. Between the trimmed V and J ends, which lost 8 bases and 4 bases, there was a span of 6 bases. Here the CDR3 DNA reads TGTGCCAGCCTGGCCGGAAACACCATATATTTT. Translation gives CASLAGNTIYF.

This clone was seen more than once but under ten times. The V and J genes are TRBV10-3 and TRBJ1-3, with a weak D call TRBD1 (5 bases). This CDR3 region has 15 residues. V lost 10 bases and J 0 bases, leaving 16 bases between the germline ends. CDR1 and CDR2 from the germline V gene are ENHRY and SYGVKD. The CDR3 DNA sequence: TGTGCCACCACGAGGGACGGTGGCTCTGGAAACACCATATATTTT. Protein: CATTRDGGSGNTIYF.

This rearrangement joins TRBV6-6 to TRBJ2-3; D is unclear. The CDR3 consists of 15 residues. Germline-derived CDR1 and CDR2 are MNHNY and SVGAGI (reference sequence). V was pared by 5 bases and J by 2 bases, with 14 bases between. The CDR3 spells CASSPGRLNTDTQYF. DNA of the CDR3: TGTGCCAGCAGTCCCGGACGGCTCAACACAGATACGCAGTATTTT.

V is TRBV20-1 and J is TRBJ1-1; D is unclear. V lost 5 bases and J lost 5, with 6 bases in between. The CDR3 covers 10 residues. The germline gives CDR1 DFQATT, CDR2 SNEGSKA (reference sequence). CDR3 amino acids: CSAGGTEAFF. Written as DNA, the CDR3 is TGCAGTGCTGGAGGAACTGAAGCTTTCTTT.

The V gene is TRBV5-1, the J gene TRBJ1-6; D remains ambiguous. The germline gives CDR1 SGHRS, CDR2 YFSETQ. The ends were cut back, 0 bases at V and 7 bases at J, with 14 bases in the middle. This CDR3 is 16 amino acids long. CDR3 in DNA: TGCGCCAGCAGCTTGGACCCCCCAGGCAGGAATTCACCCCTCCACTTT. Residues: CASSLDPPGRNSPLHF.

The chain uses TRBV29-1 and TRBJ1-1, with 7 nucleotides matching TRBD1. J lost 3 bases, V lost 3 bases, and 7 bases had no gene match. CDR1 and CDR2 (germline): SQVTM, ANQGSEA. The CDR3 spans 14 residues. DNA of the CDR3: TGCAGCGTTGATAAAGGGGGCGCGGACACTGAAGCTTTCTTT. It encodes CSVDKGGADTEAFF.

This clone was seen more than once but under ten times. The chain employs TRBV4-1 and TRBJ1-3; D remains ambiguous. Looked up from germline, CDR1 is MGHRA and CDR2 is YSYEKL. The V end lost 0 bases, the J end lost 5 bases, and 8 bases lay between the germline ends. The CDR3 has 14 amino acids. The CDR3 nucleotides read TGCGCCAGCAGCCAAGATTCAGGCCGAAACACCATATATTTT. As protein: CASSQDSGRNTIYF.

Written as DNA, the CDR3 is TGTGCCTGGAGTCGTTCCGTCACCCTTAAGGGCTACACCTTC. Translation: CAWSRSVTLKGYTF. The gene calls are TRBV30 and TRBJ1-2; no clear D. CDR1 and CDR2 (germline): GTSNPN, SVGIG (reference sequence). The CDR3 spans 14 residues. V was trimmed by 2 bases and J by 8 bases, leaving 18 bases between them.

The chain has TRBV19 and TRBJ2-7, with D possibly TRBD1 on 6 matching bases. CDR3 size: 14 residues. Trimming shortened V by 5 bases and J by 4 bases, and 15 bases separated the two germline ends. Germline V CDR1 and CDR2: LNHDA, SQIVND (reference sequence). The CDR3: CASSANRASYEQYF. CDR3 nucleotide sequence: TGTGCCAGTAGTGCGAACAGGGCCTCGTACGAGCAGTACTTC. Full variable domain (remainder filled in from reference TRBV19 and TRBJ2-7): DGGITQSPKYLFRKEGQNVTLSCEQNLNHDAMYWYRQDPGQGLRLIYYSQIVNDFQKGDIAEGYSVSREKKESFPLTVTSAQKNPTAFYLCASSANRASYEQYFGPGTRLTVT.

The chain's CDR3 is CASSRKQGFDEQFF. The CDR3, as DNA: TGTGCCAGCAGCCGGAAACAGGGGTTCGATGAGCAGTTCTTC. The chain links TRBV14 to TRBJ2-1, with 7 bases fitting TRBD1. The germline CDR1 and CDR2 sequences are SGHDN and FVKESK. The CDR3 is 14 residues long. Trimming removed 4 bases from V and 8 bases from J; junction bases left unmatched: 8. Variable domain in full (rest from reference TRBV14 and TRBJ2-1): EAGVTQFPSHSVIEKGQTVTLRCDPISGHDNLYWYRRVMGKEIKFLLHFVKESKQDESGMPNNRFLAERTGGTYSTLKVQPAELEDSGVYFCASSRKQGFDEQFFGPGTRLTVL.

This chain links TRBV25-1 with TRBJ1-2; 10 bases are a match to TRBD1. Trimming took 3 bases from V and 0 from J; bases not matched to a gene: 4. From germline, CDR1 is MGHDK and CDR2 SYGVNS. CDR3 length equals 16 residues. The CDR3 loop reads CASSDLTGGTNYGYTF. In DNA form, the CDR3 reads TGTGCCAGCAGTGACTTGACAGGGGGCACTAACTATGGCTACACCTTC.

This rearrangement joins TRBV7-9 to TRBJ1-2; TRBD1 matches 7 bases. J lost 4 bases, V lost 7 bases, and 6 bases had no gene match. The CDR3 spans 13 residues. Germline V gene sequence: CDR1 SEHNR, CDR2 FQNEAQ (reference sequence). The CDR3 sequence: CASNLDRPYGYTF. DNA of the CDR3: TGTGCCAGCAACCTGGACAGGCCCTATGGCTACACCTTC. The whole variable domain, filled in from reference TRBV7-9 and TRBJ1-2, reads DTGVSQNPRHKITKRGQNVTFRCDPISEHNRLYWYRQTLGQGPEFLTYFQNEAQLEKSRLLSDRFSAERPKGSFSTLEIQRTEQGDSAMYLCASNLDRPYGYTFGSGTRLTVV.

This clone has just a few counts. The chain joins TRBV7-2 to TRBJ2-4; 7 bases map to TRBD2. V lost 5 bases, J lost 3 bases, and 13 bases stayed unmatched. The V gene's germline CDR1 is SGHTA and CDR2 FQGNSA. This CDR3 is 17 amino acids long. The CDR3 nucleotides read TGTGCCAGCAGCCCACCCTGGCCTAGCGGAGACAAAAACATTCAGTACTTC. This gives the protein CASSPPWPSGDKNIQYF. The entire variable domain, with the rest obtained from reference TRBV7-2 and TRBJ2-4, is as follows: GAGVSQSPSNKVTEKGKDVELRCDPISGHTALYWYRQSLGQGLEFLIYFQGNSAPDKSGLPSDRFSAERTGGSVSTLTIQRTQQEDSAVYLCASSPPWPSGDKNIQYFGAGTRLSVL.

The V call is TRBV30, the J call TRBJ2-3, with 10 nucleotides matching TRBD2. J was trimmed by 0 bases and V by 4 bases; bases with no gene match: 4. CDR1 and CDR2 (germline): GTSNPN, SVGIG (reference sequence). The CDR3 is made up of 15 amino acids. CDR3: CAWKGLAASTDTQYF. CDR3 nucleotides: TGTGCCTGGAAAGGACTAGCGGCTAGCACAGATACGCAGTATTTT.

This clone has only a few counts. The chain recombines TRBV6-1 with TRBJ2-6; 9 positions match TRBD1. Germline CDR1 MNHNS, CDR2 SASEGT. This CDR3 is built from 18 residues. With V trimmed by 4 bases and J by 0 bases, 7 bases remained unmatched. The CDR3 reads CASSAYRGPSSGANVLTF. As DNA, the CDR3 is TGTGCCAGCAGTGCCTACAGGGGGCCGAGCTCTGGGGCCAACGTCCTGACTTTC.

This clone was recorded a few times. The V gene is TRBV19, the J gene TRBJ2-1; weak D call: TRBD2 (6 bases). CDR3 size: 15 residues. CDR1 is LNHDA, CDR2 SQIVND, per germline (reference sequence). Trimming removed 3 bases from V and 5 bases from J, with 14 bases in between. CDR3 protein: CASSIGGVTNNEQFF. DNA of the CDR3: TGTGCCAGTAGTATCGGAGGGGTCACGAACAATGAGCAGTTCTTC.

This clone turned up a few times. The rearrangement links TRBV10-3 to TRBJ1-1, with 7 bases fitting TRBD1. CDR1 is ENHRY, CDR2 SYGVKD, per germline. This CDR3 region has 15 residues. Trimming cost V 3 bases and J 4 bases; bases outside gene matches: 8. The CDR3 spells CAISEGQGDGTEAFF. CDR3 nucleotides: TGTGCCATCAGTGAAGGGCAGGGGGACGGCACTGAAGCTTTCTTT.

This clone was recorded once. The chain joins TRBV7-2 to TRBJ2-5; D is uncertain. V was trimmed by 2 bases and J by 2 bases, leaving 3 bases between them. The CDR3 runs 12 residues. In germline, CDR1 is SGHTA, CDR2 FQGNSA. The CDR3 protein is CASSLFQETQYF. In nucleotides, the CDR3 is TGTGCCAGCAGCTTATTTCAAGAGACCCAGTACTTC.

Concerning this clone itself: With a much larger clone just one base away, this may be a read error. V is TRBV4-1 and J is TRBJ1-2; D is uncertain. The CDR3 loop spans 14 amino acids. Germline V lookup: CDR1 MGHRA, CDR2 YSYEKL. Trimming removed 1 base at V and 2 bases at J, with 8 bases between. The CDR3 sequence: CASSQAGQNYGYTF. The CDR3 nucleotides are TGCGCCAGCAGCCAAGCGGGCCAGAACTATGGCTACACCTTC.

The chain carries TRBV30 and TRBJ1-1, with TRBD1 matching over 8 bases. The germline CDR1 and CDR2 sequences are GTSNPN and SVGIG (reference sequence). Losses at the gene ends were 3 bases for V and 3 bases for J; bases not matched to a gene: 6. This CDR3 spans 14 amino acids. As DNA, the CDR3 is TGTGCCTGGAGATTTACAGGGGGAGACACTGAAGCTTTCTTT. It is translated as CAWRFTGGDTEAFF.

The rearrangement links TRBV5-1 to TRBJ2-2; tentatively, D is TRBD1 (5 bases). Trimming removed 7 bases at V and 8 bases at J, with 18 bases between. Germline values: CDR1 SGHRS, CDR2 YFSETQ. CDR3 length: 14 residues. The CDR3 is CASGHWGAPGELFF. The CDR3 DNA reads TGCGCCAGCGGCCACTGGGGCGCACCGGGGGAGCTGTTTTTT.

V usage is TRBV2 and J usage is TRBJ2-2, with D possibly being TRBD1 or TRBD2 (5 bases each). The V and J ends lost 4 bases and 5 bases respectively, with 11 bases between them. The length of the CDR3 is 14 residues. CDR1 and CDR2 from the germline V gene are SNHLY and FYNNEI. The CDR3 loop reads CASSVEGSTGELFF. The CDR3 DNA follows: TGTGCCAGCAGTGTTGAGGGGTCTACCGGGGAGCTGTTTTTT.